The 16 T cell receptor beta chains listed next were all sequenced from one sample in a study of synovial regulatory T cells in juvenile arthritis. The assay was immunoSEQ multiplex PCR, and TCRdb's table has in-frame clones only and misses some. The sample has 9,000 to 10,000 clones. The sequenced sample was Treg cells from blood. This sample's subset: remaining (HLA-DR-negative) circulating blood Treg cells. These TCRs come from a donor aged 2 to 35 with juvenile idiopathic arthritis.

Here the CDR3 reads CASTSGLAGVTDTQYF. The V gene is TRBV10-1, the J gene TRBJ2-3; lacking DNA, the TRBD2 call made by TCRdb goes unchecked. This CDR3 is 16 amino acids long. No coding sequence is recorded. The germline V gene has CDR1 WNHNN and CDR2 SYGVQD (reference sequence).

The chain joins TRBV10-3 to TRBJ2-7. The CDR3 loop spans 15 amino acids. Only the protein is on record. Germline V gives CDR1 ENHRY, CDR2 SYGVKD. The CDR3 protein is CAISESKGRTYEQYF.

The chain is built from TRBV10-3 and TRBJ2-1. CDR1 ENHRY and CDR2 SYGVKD come from the germline V gene. The CDR3 is 15 amino acids. Only the protein sequence is given. The CDR3 spells CAISDAGTLYNEQFF.

The V gene is TRBV10-1, the J gene TRBJ2-3. This CDR3 has 12 residues. No DNA appears here. Germline assignment: CDR1 WNHNN and CDR2 SYGVQD (reference sequence). The CDR3: CASRDSTDTQYF.

CDR3 loop: CASSSPNQPQHF. This chain uses TRBV6-5 with TRBJ1-5. Germline V lookup: CDR1 MNHEY, CDR2 SVGAGI. The CDR3 length is 12 residues. No DNA is recorded.

The chain is built from TRBV29-1 and TRBJ2-7; the TRBD2 assignment by TCRdb is unverifiable without DNA. The germline V gene has CDR1 SQVTM and CDR2 ANQGSEA. The CDR3 consists of 11 residues. The entry carries no DNA sequence. The CDR3: CSVGLGSEQYF.

The rearrangement uses TRBV18 and TRBJ2-1; TCRdb designates TRBD2, a call that cannot be tested without DNA. In germline, CDR1 is KGHSH, CDR2 LQKENI. This CDR3 is 17 amino acids long. The DNA is unrecorded. The CDR3: CASRSGRAGPSYNEQFF.

The J gene is TRBJ1-1, the V gene TRBV6-4; TCRdb outputs TRBD1, but without DNA this stays unchecked. The germline gives CDR1 MRHNA, CDR2 SNTAGT. The CDR3 is made up of 14 amino acids. No DNA was logged. CDR3 protein: CASRNTGSSLRAFF.

The chain combines TRBV5-1 with TRBJ1-2; TCRdb names TRBD1, which stays unverified in the absence of DNA. Germline values: CDR1 SGHRS, CDR2 YFSETQ. CDR3 length: 13 residues. The DNA sequence is not available. CDR3 sequence: CASKGDLLDGYTF.

The chain combines TRBV19 with TRBJ1-2. The CDR3 is 13 amino acids. The coding DNA is unavailable. CDR1 LNHDA and CDR2 SQIVND come from the germline V gene (reference sequence). The CDR3: CASSLEGNYGYTF.

This rearrangement joins TRBV2 to TRBJ1-2. From germline, CDR1 is SNHLY and CDR2 FYNNEI. There are 13 residues in the CDR3. The entry carries no DNA sequence. The CDR3 sequence is CASSEAMSSGYTF.

The gene calls are TRBV5-1 and TRBJ1-1; no DNA is available, so the TRBD1 call from TCRdb remains unchecked. This CDR3 has 15 amino acids. The DNA is unrecorded. Germline V CDR1 and CDR2: SGHRS, YFSETQ. The CDR3 reads CASSLTGAQNTEAFF. Looking up the rest from reference TRBV5-1 and TRBJ1-1 gives the full variable domain: KAGVTQTPRYLIKTRGQQVTLSCSPISGHRSVSWYQQTPGQGLQFLFEYFSETQRNKGNFPGRFSGRQFSNSRSEMNVSTLELGDSALYLCASSLTGAQNTEAFFGQGTRLTVV.

The rearrangement uses TRBV28 and TRBJ2-7. The CDR3 consists of 14 residues. Only the protein is on record. The germline V gene has CDR1 MDHEN and CDR2 SYDVKM. CDR3: CASSFGGNSYEQYF. The variable domain in full, with the rest retrieved from reference TRBV28 and TRBJ2-7, is DVKVTQSSRYLVKRTGEKVFLECVQDMDHENMFWYRQDPGLGLRLIYFSYDVKMKEKGDIPEGYSVSREKKERFSLILESASTNQTSMYLCASSFGGNSYEQYFGPGTRLTVT.

This clone is identified as medium-sized from frequency. V is TRBV27 and J is TRBJ2-7; the TCRdb call, TRBD1, lacks DNA for checking. Germline CDR1 and CDR2: MNHEY and SMNVEV (reference sequence). The CDR3 consists of 13 residues. The nucleotide record is missing. The chain's CDR3 is CASRATGAYEQYF.

The rearrangement links TRBV5-1 to TRBJ2-7; checking the TCRdb D call of TRBD2 is not possible without DNA. CDR1 and CDR2 from the germline V gene are SGHRS and YFSETQ. The CDR3 is made up of 13 amino acids. No DNA sequence is on record. CDR3 sequence reads: CASREEYDAEQYF.

The V gene is TRBV9, the J gene TRBJ2-1; the TRBD2 assignment by TCRdb is unverifiable without DNA. Germline values: CDR1 SGDLS, CDR2 YYNGEE. The CDR3 has 16 amino acids. DNA was not recorded. The CDR3 protein is CASSLGISGDYNEQFF.